The rows below give T cell receptor beta chains drawn from one sample of a study of metastatic and nonmetastatic thyroid tumors. TCRdb reprocessed the PCR reads using MiXCR. Altogether 24,000 or so clones are present, 10% to 15% being singletons, with the ten largest covering roughly 5%. The material sequenced was blood. These receptors all stem from a female donor with papillary thyroid cancer or a benign thyroid nodule (not recorded which). Some clones in this sample may be carry-over from other donors' samples. The CDR3 runs from the conserved cysteine through the conserved F or W. A D gene is named only where the DNA matches it firmly. Rows may omit the clone size; those that give it use once, few, many or a size class.

d_call: .
clone_size: medium-sized
v_call: TRBV7-8
j_call: TRBJ2-7
cdr3_aa: CASSYRPYEQYF
cdr3_nt: TGTGCCAGCAGCTATCGTCCCTACGAGCAGTACTTC

d_call: TRBD2
clone_size: many
v_call: TRBV4-2
j_call: TRBJ2-4
cdr3_aa: CASSQGLAGGENIQYF
cdr3_nt: TGTGCCAGCAGCCAAGGCCTAGCGGGAGGGGAAAACATTCAGTACTTC

d_call: .
clone_size: many
v_call: TRBV19
j_call: TRBJ2-7
cdr3_aa: CASSIRGGTPAYEQYF
cdr3_nt: TGTGCCAGTAGTATCAGAGGGGGGACACCCGCCTACGAGCAGTACTTC

d_call: TRBD1
clone_size: many
v_call: TRBV7-9
j_call: TRBJ2-1
cdr3_aa: CASSATGPNEQFF
cdr3_nt: TGTGCCAGCAGCGCGACAGGGCCGAATGAGCAGTTCTTC

d_call: TRBD2
clone_size: .
v_call: TRBV5-4
j_call: TRBJ2-2
cdr3_aa: CASWTRTSRTGELFF
cdr3_nt: TGTGCCAGCTGGACACGGACTAGCCGGACCGGGGAGCTGTTTTTT

d_call: .
clone_size: many
v_call: TRBV13
j_call: TRBJ1-1
cdr3_aa: CASSSGLRGTEAFF
cdr3_nt: TGTGCCAGCAGCTCGGGCCTAAGAGGCACTGAAGCTTTCTTT

d_call: .
clone_size: many
v_call: TRBV4-1
j_call: TRBJ2-3
cdr3_aa: CASSQGSDDRRGTDTQYF
cdr3_nt: TGCGCCAGCAGCCAAGGCTCCGACGACAGGAGGGGCACAGATACGCAGTATTTT

d_call: TRBD2
clone_size: many
v_call: TRBV27
j_call: TRBJ2-2
cdr3_aa: CASTREGLQKIYTGELFF
cdr3_nt: TGTGCCAGCACACGGGAGGGCCTACAAAAAATCTACACCGGGGAGCTGTTTTTT

d_call: TRBD1
clone_size: many
v_call: TRBV6-6
j_call: TRBJ1-1
cdr3_aa: CASSYSQGAGEAFF
cdr3_nt: TGTGCCAGCAGTTACTCACAGGGGGCCGGTGAAGCTTTCTTT

d_call: TRBD2
clone_size: .
v_call: TRBV6-2/TRBV6-3
j_call: TRBJ2-2
cdr3_aa: CASTLLVGLAGGIGELFF
cdr3_nt: TGTGCCAGCACCCTATTAGTGGGACTAGCGGGAGGGATCGGGGAGCTGTTTTTT

d_call: .
clone_size: medium-sized
v_call: TRBV20-1
j_call: TRBJ2-7
cdr3_aa: CSAPPLGTGYSRDEQYF
cdr3_nt: TGCAGTGCTCCACCCCTGGGAACGGGGTATTCGCGGGACGAGCAGTACTTC

d_call: .
clone_size: many
v_call: TRBV15
j_call: TRBJ2-1
cdr3_aa: CATSRSHNTVQFF
cdr3_nt: TGTGCCACCAGCAGGAGTCACAACACGGTCCAGTTCTTC

d_call: TRBD1
clone_size: many
v_call: TRBV18
j_call: TRBJ1-2
cdr3_aa: CASSWDRVNYGYTF
cdr3_nt: TGTGCCAGCTCGTGGGACAGGGTGAACTATGGCTACACCTTC

d_call: TRBD2
clone_size: many
v_call: TRBV7-3
j_call: TRBJ2-2
cdr3_aa: CASSAVSGSLTGELFF
cdr3_nt: TGTGCCAGCAGCGCCGTTAGCGGGAGCTTAACCGGGGAGCTGTTTTTT

d_call: .
clone_size: many
v_call: TRBV7-3
j_call: TRBJ2-1
cdr3_aa: CASSSGQSSYNEQFF
cdr3_nt: TGTGCCAGCAGCTCAGGGCAGAGTTCCTACAATGAGCAGTTCTTC

d_call: TRBD1
clone_size: many
v_call: TRBV14
j_call: TRBJ1-1
cdr3_aa: CASSQVDRGIMAFF
cdr3_nt: TGTGCCAGCAGCCAAGTCGACAGGGGCATAATGGCTTTCTTT

d_call: .
clone_size: .
v_call: TRBV20-1
j_call: TRBJ2-5
cdr3_aa: CSARVGAMETQYF
cdr3_nt: TGCAGTGCTAGAGTGGGGGCGATGGAGACCCAGTACTTC

d_call: .
clone_size: many
v_call: TRBV30
j_call: TRBJ1-4
cdr3_aa: CAWSVGSDEKLFF
cdr3_nt: TGTGCCTGGAGTGTAGGGTCTGATGAAAAACTGTTTTTT

d_call: .
clone_size: many
v_call: TRBV5-1
j_call: TRBJ2-7
cdr3_aa: CASSLGDTTYEQYF
cdr3_nt: TGCGCCAGCAGCTTGGGGGACACCACCTACGAGCAGTACTTC

d_call: .
clone_size: many
v_call: TRBV20-1
j_call: TRBJ2-7
cdr3_aa: CSAGQNPHEQYF
cdr3_nt: TGCAGTGCGGGACAAAACCCCCACGAGCAGTACTTC